This paragraph reports one TCR beta chain. The antigen is unknown. Recruitment covered hyperthyroidism patients aged 18 to 65 whose new diagnosis was of under 2 months' duration. Patients were diagnosed from clinical symptoms, serum thyroxine, TRAb, thyroid ultrasound and orbital computed tomography. The CDR3 has 14 residues. Trimming cost V 5 bases and J 3 bases, with 14 bases left between them. Germline V lookup: CDR1 LGHNA, CDR2 YSLEER. The sample originates from a study of Graves' ophthalmopathy and Graves' hyperthyroidism. Findings and limits, study-wide: The model achieved 70.59% sensitivity and approximately 74% specificity for ophthalmopathy progression. Most expanded clonotypes from thyroid (those above 0.001 frequency) were also found in blood.

The study amplified TCR beta CDR3 regions using RNA transcripts. After a first-round RT-PCR with HTBI primers, a second-round multiplex PCR was run. MiXCR, applied by TCRdb to the multiplex PCR reads, yields one record per CDR3 protein. The sample has over a million distinct CDR3 sequences, roughly two fifths seen once. Specimen: peripheral blood or thyroid tissue (not recorded which). The clonotype comes from an adult man with Graves' hyperthyroidism. J is TRBJ2-7 and V is TRBV4-3; maybe TRBD2 (6 bases). The DNA for the CDR3 is TGCGCCAGCAGCGCCATTGGGGGGTTCTACGAGCAGTACTTC. As protein: CASSAIGGFYEQYF.